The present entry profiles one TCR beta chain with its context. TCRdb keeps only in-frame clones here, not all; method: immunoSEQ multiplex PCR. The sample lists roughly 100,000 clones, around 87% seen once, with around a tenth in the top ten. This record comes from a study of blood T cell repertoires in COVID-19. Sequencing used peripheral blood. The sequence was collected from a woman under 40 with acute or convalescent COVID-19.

In nucleotides, the CDR3 is TGTGCCATCAGTGAGCCCGACAGGGACTATGGCTACACCTTC. The encoded protein is CAISEPDRDYGYTF. The V call is TRBV10-3, the J call TRBJ1-2; TRBD1 aligns across 7 bases. Germline assignment: CDR1 ENHRY and CDR2 SYGVKD. The CDR3 consists of 14 residues. Losses at the gene ends were 2 bases for V and 3 bases for J; bases not matched to a gene: 3.